These 7 T cell receptor beta chains originate from one sample sequenced in a study of shared clonotypes between healthy human individuals. The method was immunoSEQ multiplex PCR; TCRdb's version includes in-frame clones alone and lacks a portion of them. The sample yields hundreds of thousands of clones, 74% seen once. The sequencing sample was made of memory CD4+ T cells sorted from blood. Indicated subset: CD45RA-negative fraction. The receptors shown here come from a woman in her twenties or thirties in good health.

The chain joins TRBV6-4 to TRBJ2-7; D is possibly TRBD1 (5 bases). Trimming took off 3 bases at V and 7 bases at J, with 13 bases between the two ends. CDR3 length equals 13 residues. The germline V gene has CDR1 MRHNA and CDR2 SNTAGT. The CDR3 nucleotides are TGTGCCAGCAGTGAATTGGCGCAGGGAGAGCAGTACTTC. This translates into CASSELAQGEQYF.

The genes are TRBV6-6 and TRBJ2-2; no definite D call. This CDR3 has 12 residues. With 7 bases removed from V and 1 base from J, the gap between germline ends came to 4 bases. Germline loops: CDR1 MNHNY, CDR2 SVGAGI (reference sequence). Here the CDR3 DNA reads TGTGCCAGCAAGATGAACACCGGGGAGCTGTTTTTT. This codes for CASKMNTGELFF.

The V gene is TRBV7-9, the J gene TRBJ1-2; no firm D call. Per germline, CDR1 SEHNR and CDR2 FQNEAQ (reference sequence). This CDR3 region has 14 residues. Trimming pared 5 bases from V and 8 bases from J, leaving 18 bases between. The DNA for the CDR3 is TGTGCCAGCAGCCCAATGGTACTTTCCGGCGGCTACACCTTC. Amino acids: CASSPMVLSGGYTF.

The J gene is TRBJ2-7, the V gene TRBV2, with 10 bases matching TRBD2. The length of the CDR3 is 15 residues. Germline V gene sequence: CDR1 SNHLY, CDR2 FYNNEI. V dropped 7 bases and J dropped 0; count of bases not matched to a gene: 6. CDR3 loop: CASNPRTSGSYEQYF. CDR3 in DNA: TGTGCCAGCAACCCCCGGACTAGCGGCTCCTACGAGCAGTACTTC.

The rearrangement links TRBV7-2 to TRBJ2-5, with 9 bases fitting TRBD2. CDR1 and CDR2 (germline): SGHTA, FQGNSA. The length of the CDR3 is 15 residues. Unmatched junction bases numbered 14, after V lost 10 bases and J lost 5 bases. As DNA, the CDR3 is TGTGCCACCTCCTCCGATAGCGGGAGAGGTGAGACCCAGTACTTC. Amino acid sequence: CATSSDSGRGETQYF.

The V gene is TRBV7-2, the J gene TRBJ2-3; no clear D gene. There are 14 residues in the CDR3. Germline lookup yields CDR1 SGHTA and CDR2 FQGNSA. V gave up 5 bases and J gave up 3 bases, with 12 bases separating them. The CDR3 DNA is TGTGCCAGCAGCCCCGATTACATGACAGATACGCAGTATTTT. This sequence encodes CASSPDYMTDTQYF.

This chain links TRBV28 with TRBJ2-2, with unresolved D. The CDR3 contains 15 residues. In germline, CDR1 is MDHEN, CDR2 SYDVKM. V shed 1 base and J shed 1 base, with 7 bases lying between them. In nucleotides, the CDR3 is TGTGCCAGCAGTTTATTTTCTGGGAACACCGGGGAGCTGTTTTTT. As protein: CASSLFSGNTGELFF. Full variable domain (missing parts from reference TRBV28 and TRBJ2-2): DVKVTQSSRYLVKRTGEKVFLECVQDMDHENMFWYRQDPGLGLRLIYFSYDVKMKEKGDIPEGYSVSREKKERFSLILESASTNQTSMYLCASSLFSGNTGELFFGEGSRLTVL.